This entry lists 27 T cell receptor beta chains sequenced from one sample in a study of graft-versus-host responses after intestinal transplantation. Their antigens are not known. Clones were sequenced by immunoSEQ multiplex PCR, and TCRdb holds only the in-frame ones, with some missing. The sample lists around 45,000 clones; roughly 91% were seen once. The sequences come from unstimulated CD4+ T cells sorted from spleen or lymph node cells, collected before transplant. These receptors were taken from a human donor who was the organ donor for an intestinal transplant.

The CDR3 is CAISLGAPLDSGNTIYF. Here the CDR3 DNA reads TGTGCCATCAGTCTGGGGGCCCCCCTGGACTCTGGAAACACCATATATTTT. V and J are TRBV10-3 and TRBJ1-3; D might be TRBD1 (6 bases). Trimming removed 5 bases from V and 0 bases from J, with 17 bases in between. The CDR3 is made up of 17 amino acids. Germline V gives CDR1 ENHRY, CDR2 SYGVKD.

V and J are TRBV4-2 and TRBJ2-7; 10 bases are shared with TRBD1. CDR3 size: 15 residues. V shed 1 base, J shed 2 bases, and the junction held 2 bases outside the gene matches. The germline V gene has CDR1 LGHNA and CDR2 YNFKEQ. The CDR3, as DNA: TGTGCCAGCAGCCAAGCCGGGACAGGGGCCTACGAGCAGTACTTC. As protein: CASSQAGTGAYEQYF.

The chain links TRBV7-9 to TRBJ2-3; D might be TRBD2 (6 bases). Trimming removed 5 bases from V and 7 bases from J, with 25 bases in between. Germline values: CDR1 SEHNR, CDR2 FQNEAQ (reference sequence). The CDR3 covers 17 residues. CDR3: CASSRGSGSHVGHTQYF. Here the CDR3 DNA reads TGTGCCAGCAGCCGCGGTTCCGGGAGCCACGTCGGGCATACGCAGTATTTT.

The chain is built from TRBV27 and TRBJ1-5; D remains ambiguous. The CDR3 extends over 15 amino acids. V shed 6 bases and J shed 7 bases, with 19 bases lying between them. Germline V gives CDR1 MNHEY, CDR2 SMNVEV (reference sequence). The CDR3 DNA is TGTGCCAGCAGCAGGACCACGGACTTGGGACAGCCCCAGCATTTT. Translated, it gives CASSRTTDLGQPQHF.

The J gene is TRBJ1-1, the V gene TRBV5-4; possible D gene TRBD1, 6 bases. The CDR3 spans 15 residues. V lost 0 bases and J lost 1, with 10 bases in between. Germline V CDR1 and CDR2: SGHNT, YYREEE (reference sequence). The CDR3: CASSLVQGSNTEAFF. The CDR3 region has the DNA TGTGCCAGCAGCTTGGTTCAGGGGTCGAACACTGAAGCTTTCTTT.

The chain is built from TRBV19 and TRBJ1-4, with D perhaps TRBD1 (6 bases). Germline assignment: CDR1 LNHDA and CDR2 SQIVND (reference sequence). V shed 6 bases and J shed 5 bases, with 22 bases lying between them. The CDR3 extends over 17 amino acids. The CDR3 region has the DNA TGTGCCAGTAGAAGCAGGGGCGCCGGAGGTTGGAATGAAAAACTGTTTTTT. Translation: CASRSRGAGGWNEKLFF.

The chain employs TRBV5-1 and TRBJ1-2; D remains unclear. The CDR3 spans 14 residues. Germline lookup yields CDR1 SGHRS and CDR2 YFSETQ. Trimming removed 0 bases from V and 0 bases from J, with 6 bases in between. The DNA for the CDR3 is TGCGCCAGCAGCTTGGCGCCGGCTAACTATGGCTACACCTTC. Translating gives CASSLAPANYGYTF. Supplemented by reference TRBV5-1 and TRBJ1-2, the full variable domain reads KAGVTQTPRYLIKTRGQQVTLSCSPISGHRSVSWYQQTPGQGLQFLFEYFSETQRNKGNFPGRFSGRQFSNSRSEMNVSTLELGDSALYLCASSLAPANYGYTFGSGTRLTVV.

The DNA for the CDR3 is TGTGCCAGCAGCCAAGTAAAGCCCTCCTACAATGAGCAGTTCTTC. Translated, it gives CASSQVKPSYNEQFF. J is TRBJ2-1 and V is TRBV4-2; D unclear. Germline V lookup: CDR1 LGHNA, CDR2 YNFKEQ. The CDR3 loop spans 15 amino acids. V dropped 1 base and J dropped 0 bases, with 7 bases sitting between them.

The chain has TRBV9 and TRBJ1-1; TRBD1 matches at 8 bases. Germline V gene sequence: CDR1 SGDLS, CDR2 YYNGEE. J lost 4 bases, V lost 3 bases, and 8 bases had no gene match. The CDR3 covers 15 residues. CDR3 sequence reads: CASSGQGALVTEAFF. As DNA, the CDR3 is TGTGCCAGCAGCGGCCAGGGGGCGTTAGTCACTGAAGCTTTCTTT.

The rearrangement uses TRBV6-5 and TRBJ1-5, with 9 bases fitting TRBD1. The CDR3 extends over 14 amino acids. Germline V CDR1 and CDR2: MNHEY, SVGAGI. Trimming cost V 6 bases and J 0 bases; bases outside gene matches: 0. This chain's CDR3 is CASRDRGSNQPQHF. The CDR3 bases are TGTGCCAGCAGGGACAGGGGTAGCAATCAGCCCCAGCATTTT.

The gene calls are TRBV30 and TRBJ2-2; unclear D gene. CDR1 GTSNPN and CDR2 SVGIG come from the germline V gene (reference sequence). This CDR3 region has 15 residues. V was shortened by 0 bases and J by 5 bases, with 13 bases between the two germline ends. DNA for the CDR3: TGTGCCTGGAGTGTACGGTTTAGGGCAACCGGGGAGCTGTTTTTT. This encodes CAWSVRFRATGELFF. Based on the CDR3 plus reference TRBV30 and TRBJ2-2, the full variable domain is SQTIHQWPATLVQPVGSPLSLECTVEGTSNPNLYWYRQAAGRGLQLLFYSVGIGQISSEVPQNLSASRPQDRQFILSSKKLLLSDSGFYLCAWSVRFRATGELFFGEGSRLTVL.

In nucleotides, the CDR3 is TGTGCCAGCAGCTCCGGCGCCCTTAGCCGATTCACAGATACGCAGTATTTT. It codes for CASSSGALSRFTDTQYF. This sequence joins TRBV7-3 and TRBJ2-3; no firm D call. The germline V and J ends were trimmed by 4 bases and 2 bases, with 19 bases remaining between them. The germline V gene has CDR1 SGHTA and CDR2 FQGTGA. The CDR3 covers 17 residues.

The genes are TRBV19 and TRBJ2-3, with TRBD2 matching 7 bases. The CDR3 runs 15 residues. V shed 1 base, J shed 2 bases, and the junction held 3 bases outside the gene matches. Germline CDR1 and CDR2: LNHDA and SQIVND (reference sequence). The CDR3 sequence is CASSIGLADTDTQYF. The CDR3 DNA is TGTGCCAGTAGTATAGGTCTAGCGGACACAGATACGCAGTATTTT. Looking up the rest from reference TRBV19 and TRBJ2-3 gives the full variable domain: DGGITQSPKYLFRKEGQNVTLSCEQNLNHDAMYWYRQDPGQGLRLIYYSQIVNDFQKGDIAEGYSVSREKKESFPLTVTSAQKNPTAFYLCASSIGLADTDTQYFGPGTRLTVL.

The chain has TRBV7-2 and TRBJ1-2, with a possible D match to TRBD1 (5 bases). The CDR3 totals 13 residues. V was pared by 1 base and J by 4 bases, with 7 bases between. The germline gives CDR1 SGHTA, CDR2 FQGNSA. CDR3 nucleotide sequence: TGTGCCAGCAGCTTAGTAGGGGTCTATGGCTACACCTTC. This codes for CASSLVGVYGYTF.

The rearrangement links TRBV6-5 to TRBJ2-3; 9 bases line up with TRBD2. The CDR3 extends over 15 amino acids. J lost 0 bases, V lost 7 bases, and 5 bases had no gene match. Germline V lookup: CDR1 MNHEY, CDR2 SVGAGI. The CDR3 is CASNRAGGSTDTQYF. CDR3 nucleotide sequence: TGTGCCAGCAACCGGGCGGGAGGGAGCACAGATACGCAGTATTTT.

The chain uses TRBV5-1 and TRBJ2-1; 10 bases line up with TRBD1. This CDR3 is built from 13 residues. The ends lost 4 bases at V and 8 bases at J; junction bases unmatched: 3. Germline values: CDR1 SGHRS, CDR2 YFSETQ. CDR3: CASSADRGHEQFF. The CDR3 coding sequence is TGCGCCAGCAGCGCTGACAGGGGGCATGAGCAGTTCTTC.

V usage is TRBV28 and J usage is TRBJ2-5; D may be TRBD2 (7 bases). In germline, CDR1 is MDHEN, CDR2 SYDVKM. Trimming took 7 bases from V and 5 from J, leaving 17 bases between them. CDR3 length equals 14 residues. CDR3 residues: CASINRGAGETQYF. Here the CDR3 DNA reads TGTGCCAGCATTAACCGGGGGGCGGGGGAGACCCAGTACTTC.

The chain recombines TRBV7-9 with TRBJ1-1; 9 nucleotides agree with TRBD1. Per the germline V gene, CDR1 is SEHNR and CDR2 is FQNEAQ (reference sequence). After removal of 5 bases from V and 8 bases from J, the junction contained 6 bases not matched to a gene. This CDR3 spans 13 amino acids. The CDR3 DNA reads TGTGCCAGCAGCGAACAGGGGGCGTGGGAAGCTTTCTTT. Its translation is CASSEQGAWEAFF.

The chain uses TRBV28 and TRBJ1-5, with unresolved D. V shed 5 bases and J shed 0 bases, with 14 bases lying between them. Looked up from germline, CDR1 is MDHEN and CDR2 is SYDVKM. The length of the CDR3 is 16 residues. CDR3 sequence reads: CASSRARLYSNQPQHF. DNA for the CDR3: TGTGCCAGCAGTAGGGCCCGACTTTATAGCAATCAGCCCCAGCATTTT.

The rearrangement joins TRBV28 to TRBJ2-1, with TRBD1 matching 8 bases. Germline V gene lookup returns CDR1 MDHEN and CDR2 SYDVKM. This CDR3 region has 13 residues. The trim removed 8 bases at V and 8 bases at J, leaving 8 bases unmatched. CDR3 residues: CASRAGGIDEQFF. In DNA form, the CDR3 reads TGTGCCAGCCGGGCAGGGGGCATCGATGAGCAGTTCTTC.

This rearrangement joins TRBV29-1 to TRBJ2-7; D may be TRBD1 (5 bases). V was trimmed by 0 bases and J by 0 bases, leaving 9 bases between them. Looked up from germline, CDR1 is SQVTM and CDR2 is ANQGSEA. This CDR3 contains 14 residues. The CDR3 sequence is CSVEETANSYEQYF. The CDR3 DNA is TGCAGCGTTGAAGAGACAGCGAACTCCTACGAGCAGTACTTC.

The chain joins TRBV4-2 to TRBJ2-2; 8 bases fit TRBD2. V lost 4 bases and J lost 4; bases outside the gene matches: 8. The CDR3 consists of 16 residues. Germline values: CDR1 LGHNA, CDR2 YNFKEQ. The CDR3 region has the DNA TGTGCCAGCAGCCCCGCGTTAGCGGGGTCCACCGGGGAGCTGTTTTTT. This encodes CASSPALAGSTGELFF.

The chain joins TRBV19 to TRBJ1-5; D possibly corresponds to TRBD1 (5 bases). The CDR3 runs to 14 residues. The V gene's germline CDR1 is LNHDA and CDR2 SQIVND (reference sequence). The germline V and J ends were trimmed by 4 bases and 2 bases, with 9 bases remaining between them. The CDR3 loop is CASSRGYGNQPQHF. CDR3 in DNA: TGTGCCAGTAGTAGGGGGTACGGCAATCAGCCCCAGCATTTT.

The chain has TRBV11-1 and TRBJ2-7, with a possible D match to TRBD1 (6 bases). The germline CDR1 and CDR2 sequences are SGHAT and FQDESV (reference sequence). The CDR3 sequence is 15 residues long. Trimming shortened V by 4 bases and J by 6 bases, and 19 bases separated the two germline ends. CDR3 loop: CASSSGTRVGGEQYF. CDR3 in DNA: TGTGCCAGCAGCTCGGGGACAAGGGTGGGCGGCGAGCAGTACTTC.

J is TRBJ1-5 and V is TRBV6-1; D is uncertain. The length of the CDR3 is 15 residues. Germline loops: CDR1 MNHNS, CDR2 SASEGT. The germline V and J ends were trimmed by 4 bases and 5 bases, with 15 bases remaining between them. The CDR3 protein is CASSAAWGRDQPQHF. CDR3 coding DNA: TGTGCCAGCAGTGCCGCCTGGGGTCGAGATCAGCCCCAGCATTTT.

The chain employs TRBV6-4 and TRBJ1-1; 7 nucleotides agree with TRBD1. Germline CDR1 MRHNA, CDR2 SNTAGT. The CDR3 length is 16 residues. V lost 2 bases and J lost 2; bases outside the gene matches: 8. CDR3 region: CASSDGQVRTNTEAFF. CDR3 sequence (DNA): TGTGCCAGCAGTGACGGACAGGTAAGGACAAACACTGAAGCTTTCTTT.

The chain uses TRBV5-4 and TRBJ1-2; TRBD1 matches at 11 bases. Per the germline V gene, CDR1 is SGHNT and CDR2 is YYREEE (reference sequence). This CDR3 has 14 residues. J gave up 5 bases and V 3 bases, and 3 bases lay outside the gene matches. The CDR3 reads CASSYGQGAYGYTF. CDR3 nucleotides: TGTGCCAGCAGCTACGGACAGGGGGCATATGGCTACACCTTC.